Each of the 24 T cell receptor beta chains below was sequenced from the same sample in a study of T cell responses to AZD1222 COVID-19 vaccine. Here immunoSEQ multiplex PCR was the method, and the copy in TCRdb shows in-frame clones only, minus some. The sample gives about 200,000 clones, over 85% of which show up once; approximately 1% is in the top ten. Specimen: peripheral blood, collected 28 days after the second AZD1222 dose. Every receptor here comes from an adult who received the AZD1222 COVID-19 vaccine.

The chain's CDR3 is CASREIGRINEKLFF. The CDR3 DNA sequence: TGTGCCAGCAGGGAAATTGGACGGATAAATGAAAAACTGTTTTTT. The chain recombines TRBV27 with TRBJ1-4; D unclear. Germline lookup yields CDR1 MNHEY and CDR2 SMNVEV (reference sequence). The CDR3 length is 15 residues. Trimming stripped 6 bases from V and 5 bases from J, with 16 bases between.

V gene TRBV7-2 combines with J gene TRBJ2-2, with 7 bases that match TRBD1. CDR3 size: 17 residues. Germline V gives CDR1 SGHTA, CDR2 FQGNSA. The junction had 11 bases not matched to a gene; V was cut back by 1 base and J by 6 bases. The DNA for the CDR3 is TGTGCCAGCAGCTTAGATTTAAGGGGGCGGAAGGCCGGGGAGCTGTTTTTT. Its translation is CASSLDLRGRKAGELFF.

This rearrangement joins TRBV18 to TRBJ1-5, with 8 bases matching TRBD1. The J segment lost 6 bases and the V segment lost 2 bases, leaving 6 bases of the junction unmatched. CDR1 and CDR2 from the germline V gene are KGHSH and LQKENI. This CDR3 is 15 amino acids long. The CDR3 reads CASSPLQGAGQPQHF. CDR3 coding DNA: TGTGCCAGCTCACCATTGCAGGGGGCCGGTCAGCCCCAGCATTTT.

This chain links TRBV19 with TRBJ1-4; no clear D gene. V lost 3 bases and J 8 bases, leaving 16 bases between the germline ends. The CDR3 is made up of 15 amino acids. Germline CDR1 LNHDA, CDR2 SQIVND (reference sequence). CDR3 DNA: TGTGCCAGTAGTATGAGGGCACCTTTGGAGGAAAAACTGTTTTTT. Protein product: CASSMRAPLEEKLFF. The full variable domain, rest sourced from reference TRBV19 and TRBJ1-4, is DGGITQSPKYLFRKEGQNVTLSCEQNLNHDAMYWYRQDPGQGLRLIYYSQIVNDFQKGDIAEGYSVSREKKESFPLTVTSAQKNPTAFYLCASSMRAPLEEKLFFGSGTQLSVL.

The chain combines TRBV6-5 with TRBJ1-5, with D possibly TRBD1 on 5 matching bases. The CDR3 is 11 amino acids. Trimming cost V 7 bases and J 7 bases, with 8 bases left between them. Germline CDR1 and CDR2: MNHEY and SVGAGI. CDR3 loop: CASKGWQPQHF. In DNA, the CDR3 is TGTGCCAGCAAGGGGTGGCAGCCCCAGCATTTT.

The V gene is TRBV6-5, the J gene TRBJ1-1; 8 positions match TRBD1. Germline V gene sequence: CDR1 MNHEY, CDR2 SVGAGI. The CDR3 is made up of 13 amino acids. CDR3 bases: TGTGTCAGTAATGACAGGGGTGGAACTGAAGCTTTCTTT. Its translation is CVSNDRGGTEAFF.

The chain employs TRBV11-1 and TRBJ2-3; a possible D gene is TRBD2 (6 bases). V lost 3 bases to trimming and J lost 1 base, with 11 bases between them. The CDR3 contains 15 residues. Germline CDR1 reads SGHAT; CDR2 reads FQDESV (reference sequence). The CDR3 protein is CASSFSGDRTDTQYF. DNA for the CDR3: TGTGCCAGCAGCTTTTCGGGGGACCGCACAGATACGCAGTATTTT.

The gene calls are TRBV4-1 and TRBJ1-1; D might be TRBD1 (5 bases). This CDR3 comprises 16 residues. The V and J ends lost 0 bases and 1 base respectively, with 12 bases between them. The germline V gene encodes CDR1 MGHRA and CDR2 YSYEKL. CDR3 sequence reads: CASSQDRGGGNTEAFF. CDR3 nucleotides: TGCGCCAGCAGCCAAGATCGGGGGGGAGGGAACACTGAAGCTTTCTTT.

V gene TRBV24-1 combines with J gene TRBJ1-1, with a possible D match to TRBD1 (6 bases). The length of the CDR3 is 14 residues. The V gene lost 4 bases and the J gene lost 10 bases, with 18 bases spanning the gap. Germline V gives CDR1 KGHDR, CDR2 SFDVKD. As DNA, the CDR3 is TGTGCCACCAGTGACTCAATACAGGGTATTGGAGCTTTCTTT. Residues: CATSDSIQGIGAFF.

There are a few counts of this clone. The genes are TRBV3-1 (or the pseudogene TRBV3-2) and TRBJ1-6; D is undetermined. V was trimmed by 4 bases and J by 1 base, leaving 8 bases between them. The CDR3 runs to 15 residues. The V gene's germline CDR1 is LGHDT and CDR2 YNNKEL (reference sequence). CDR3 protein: CASSPGDSYNSPLHF. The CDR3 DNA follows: TGTGCCAGCAGCCCAGGAGATTCCTATAATTCACCCCTCCACTTT.

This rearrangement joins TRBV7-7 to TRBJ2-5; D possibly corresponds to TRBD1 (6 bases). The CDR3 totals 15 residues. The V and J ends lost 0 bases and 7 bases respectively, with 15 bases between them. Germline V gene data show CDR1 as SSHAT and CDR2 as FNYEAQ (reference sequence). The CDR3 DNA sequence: TGTGCCAGCAGCTTAGCGGGGGCCACAGGCGGGACCCAGTACTTC. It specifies CASSLAGATGGTQYF.

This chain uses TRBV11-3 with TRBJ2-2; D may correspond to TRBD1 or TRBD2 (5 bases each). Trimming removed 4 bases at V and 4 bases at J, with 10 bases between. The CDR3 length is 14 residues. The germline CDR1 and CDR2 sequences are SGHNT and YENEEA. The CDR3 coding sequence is TGTGCCAGCAGCTGGGACGGGACCACCGGGGAGCTGTTTTTT. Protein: CASSWDGTTGELFF.

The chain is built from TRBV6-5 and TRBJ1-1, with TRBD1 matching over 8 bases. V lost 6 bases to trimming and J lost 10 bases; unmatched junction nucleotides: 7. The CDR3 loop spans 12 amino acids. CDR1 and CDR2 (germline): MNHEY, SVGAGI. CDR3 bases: TGTGCCAGCAGGACACAGGGGGTACCAGCTTTCTTT. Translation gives CASRTQGVPAFF.

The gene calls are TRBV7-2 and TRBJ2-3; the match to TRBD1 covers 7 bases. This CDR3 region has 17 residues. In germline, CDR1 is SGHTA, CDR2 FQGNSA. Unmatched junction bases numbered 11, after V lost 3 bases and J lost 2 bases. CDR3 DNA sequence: TGTGCCAGCAGCTTCCCCAGGGGACAGATCATCACAGATACGCAGTATTTT. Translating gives CASSFPRGQIITDTQYF.

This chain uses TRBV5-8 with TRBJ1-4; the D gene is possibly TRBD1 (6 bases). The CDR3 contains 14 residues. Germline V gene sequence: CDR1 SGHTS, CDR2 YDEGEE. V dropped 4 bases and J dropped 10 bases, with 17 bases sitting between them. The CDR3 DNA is TGTGCCAGCAGCCTGCTACAGGGAGTGGGAAAACTGTTTTTT. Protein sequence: CASSLLQGVGKLFF.

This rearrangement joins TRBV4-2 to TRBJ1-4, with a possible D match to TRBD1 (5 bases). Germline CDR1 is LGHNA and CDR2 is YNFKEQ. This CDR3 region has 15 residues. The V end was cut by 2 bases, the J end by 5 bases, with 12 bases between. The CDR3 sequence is CASSQWGPLNEKLFF. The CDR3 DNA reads TGTGCCAGCAGCCAATGGGGACCCCTGAATGAAAAACTGTTTTTT.

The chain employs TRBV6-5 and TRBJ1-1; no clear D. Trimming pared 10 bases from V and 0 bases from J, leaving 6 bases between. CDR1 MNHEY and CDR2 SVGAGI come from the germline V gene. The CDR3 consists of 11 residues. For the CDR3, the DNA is TGTGCCACTAGGTTGAACACTGAAGCTTTCTTT. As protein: CATRLNTEAFF.

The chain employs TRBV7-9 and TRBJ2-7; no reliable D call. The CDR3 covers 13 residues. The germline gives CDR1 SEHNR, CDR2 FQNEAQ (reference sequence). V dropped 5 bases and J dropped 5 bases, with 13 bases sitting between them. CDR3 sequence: CASSPGRIDEQYF. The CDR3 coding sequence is TGTGCCAGCAGCCCAGGACGGATCGACGAGCAGTACTTC.

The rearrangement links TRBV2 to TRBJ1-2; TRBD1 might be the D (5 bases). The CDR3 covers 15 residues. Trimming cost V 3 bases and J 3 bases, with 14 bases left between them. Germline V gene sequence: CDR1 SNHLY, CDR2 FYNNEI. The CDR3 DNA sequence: TGTGCCAGCAGTGAGAAGATCGTGACAGACTATGGCTACACCTTC. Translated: CASSEKIVTDYGYTF.

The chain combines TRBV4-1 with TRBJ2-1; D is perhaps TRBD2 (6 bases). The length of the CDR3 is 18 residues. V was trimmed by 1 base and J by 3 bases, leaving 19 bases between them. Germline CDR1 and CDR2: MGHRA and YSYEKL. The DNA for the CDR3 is TGCGCCAGCAGCCAAGGAGGGTCCGGGGGACCTCTCTACAATGAGCAGTTCTTC. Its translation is CASSQGGSGGPLYNEQFF.

The CDR3 DNA reads as TGTGCCAGCAGCCAAACAGTAAACACTGAAGCTTTCTTT. This translates into CASSQTVNTEAFF. V and J are TRBV7-3 and TRBJ1-1; no firm D call. Germline-derived CDR1 and CDR2 are SGHTA and FQGTGA. This CDR3 is 13 amino acids long. V was pared by 5 bases and J by 2 bases, with 9 bases between.

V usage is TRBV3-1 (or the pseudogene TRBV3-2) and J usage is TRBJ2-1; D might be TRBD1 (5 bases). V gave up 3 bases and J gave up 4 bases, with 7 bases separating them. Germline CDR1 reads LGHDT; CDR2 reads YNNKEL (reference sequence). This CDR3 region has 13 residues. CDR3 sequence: CASSHDRYNEQFF. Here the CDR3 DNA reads TGTGCCAGCAGCCATGACAGATACAATGAGCAGTTCTTC.

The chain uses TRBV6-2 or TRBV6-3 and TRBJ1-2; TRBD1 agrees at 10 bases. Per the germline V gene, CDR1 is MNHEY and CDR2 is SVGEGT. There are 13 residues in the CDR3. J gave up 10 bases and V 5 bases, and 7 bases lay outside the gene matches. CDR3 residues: CASSKTTGGDYTF. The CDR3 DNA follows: TGTGCCAGCAGTAAAACGACAGGGGGCGACTACACCTTC.

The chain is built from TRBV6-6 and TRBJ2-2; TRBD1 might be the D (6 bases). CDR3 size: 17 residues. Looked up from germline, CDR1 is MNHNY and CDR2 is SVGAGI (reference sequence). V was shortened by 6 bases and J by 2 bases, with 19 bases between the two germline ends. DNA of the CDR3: TGTGCCAGCAGCCGATTACGACAGGACTTTAACACCGGGGAGCTGTTTTTT. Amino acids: CASSRLRQDFNTGELFF.